The present TCR beta chain was sequenced within a study of T cell repertoires in cytomegalovirus infection. Background on the study: Carrying CMV and the relevant HLA type showed in public TCR beta signatures. Regarding the study as a whole: Summed frequency of shared TCR beta families picked out CMV carriers who also had the relevant HLA.

Each CDR3 protein gets one entry after TCRdb re-called the reads with MiXCR. Among over 120,000 distinct CDR3 sequences listed, 30% to 40% were seen once. As to this clonotype: Its specificity is unknown.

The CDR3 is made up of 15 amino acids. V was cut by 5 bases and J by 10 bases, with 23 bases left in between. Germline V CDR1 and CDR2: SGHVS, FNYEAQ. This chain uses TRBV7-6 with TRBJ1-2, with no clear D. The source material was CD8+ T cells from cultured PBMCs, sampled from culture after CMV antigen stimulation. This receptor was taken from a human donor in good health (CMV status not recorded). Some clones in this sample may be carry-over from other donors' samples. The CDR3 region is CASSPDLHSALDYTF. The CDR3, as DNA: TGTGCCAGCAGCCCCGACCTCCACAGCGCATTAGACTACACCTTC.